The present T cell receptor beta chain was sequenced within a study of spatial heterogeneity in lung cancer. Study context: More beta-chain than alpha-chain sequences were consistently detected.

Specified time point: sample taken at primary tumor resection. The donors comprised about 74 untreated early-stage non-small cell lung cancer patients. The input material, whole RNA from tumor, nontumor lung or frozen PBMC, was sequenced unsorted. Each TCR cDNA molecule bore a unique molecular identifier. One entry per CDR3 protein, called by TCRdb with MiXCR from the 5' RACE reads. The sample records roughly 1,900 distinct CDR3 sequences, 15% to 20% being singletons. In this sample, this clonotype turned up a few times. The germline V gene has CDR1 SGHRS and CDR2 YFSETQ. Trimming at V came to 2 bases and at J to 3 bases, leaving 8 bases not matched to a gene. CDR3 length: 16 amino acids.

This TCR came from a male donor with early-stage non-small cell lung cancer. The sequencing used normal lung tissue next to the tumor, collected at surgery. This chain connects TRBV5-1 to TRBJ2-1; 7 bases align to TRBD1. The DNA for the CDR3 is TGCGCCAGCAGCTTCAAAACCGGGGACAGCTACAATGAGCAGTTCTTC. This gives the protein CASSFKTGDSYNEQFF.